The 13 T cell receptor beta chains below all came from one sample that was sequenced in a study of CD8 T cells in ankylosing spondylitis. These receptors lack a known antigen. A single record per CDR3 protein comes from TCRdb applying MiXCR to the 5' RACE reads. The sample has about 420,000 distinct CDR3 sequences, approximately 20% seen once; the top ten hold roughly a sixth. Study-level results: A motif in TCR beta, a set of eight highly homologous variants, appeared characteristic of ankylosing spondylitis blood.

The sequencing sample was made of blood, either unsorted or a sorted T cell fraction (not recorded which). These receptors originate from a male donor with ankylosing spondylitis.

The chain is built from TRBV20-1 and TRBJ2-7; no clear D. Trimming removed 6 bases from V and 3 bases from J, with 12 bases in between. This CDR3 is 12 amino acids long. Germline loops: CDR1 DFQATT, CDR2 SNEGSKA (reference sequence). CDR3 sequence: CSAPAVGYEQYF. CDR3 bases: TGCAGTGCCCCAGCCGTAGGCTACGAGCAGTACTTC.

Regarding this clonotype: The junction shows a germline mismatch at one end, possibly a read error. The gene calls are TRBV10-3 and TRBJ2-7; tentatively, D is TRBD1 or TRBD2 (5 bases each). CDR1 is ENHRY and CDR2 is SYGVKD in the germline V gene. The CDR3 is made up of 14 amino acids. The CDR3 DNA follows: TGTGCCATCGGGTGGGACCCCTCCTCCCACGAGCAGTACTTC. Protein sequence: CAIGWDPSSHEQYF.

This clonotype occurred a few times. The chain uses TRBV20-1 and TRBJ2-7; the match to TRBD1 covers 11 bases. CDR1 is DFQATT and CDR2 is SNEGSKA in the germline V gene (reference sequence). This CDR3 has 15 residues. V dropped 5 bases and J dropped 3; count of bases not matched to a gene: 9. CDR3 loop: CSAARTGGVFYEQYF. The DNA for the CDR3 is TGCAGTGCTGCCCGGACAGGGGGCGTCTTCTACGAGCAGTACTTC.

This clonotype was counted only a few times. The gene calls are TRBV11-1 and TRBJ1-6, with 7 bases matching TRBD1. The germline CDR1 and CDR2 sequences are SGHAT and FQDESV (reference sequence). V shed 5 bases and J 7 bases; nucleotides not matched to a gene: 8. CDR3 size: 15 residues. The CDR3 coding sequence is TGTGCCAGCAGCGCCGACAGGGCGAGGAATTCACCCCTCCACTTT. The encoded protein is CASSADRARNSPLHF.

The CDR3 region is CSATESGTGRQPQHF. CDR3 coding DNA: TGCAGTGCTACTGAATCCGGGACAGGGAGACAGCCCCAGCATTTT. The chain employs TRBV20-1 and TRBJ1-5; the match to TRBD1 covers 9 bases. Germline loops: CDR1 DFQATT, CDR2 SNEGSKA (reference sequence). The trim removed 4 bases at V and 7 bases at J, leaving 11 bases unmatched. The CDR3 consists of 15 residues.

The rearrangement joins TRBV4-1 to TRBJ2-1, with 8 positions matching TRBD2. V shed 3 bases and J 6 bases; nucleotides not matched to a gene: 13. The CDR3 covers 17 residues. Per the germline V gene, CDR1 is MGHRA and CDR2 is YSYEKL. DNA for the CDR3: TGCGCCAGCAGCCAGGGACTAGTGGCCGGGAAGGGCAATGAGCAGTTCTTC. This gives the protein CASSQGLVAGKGNEQFF.

The V call is TRBV7-3, the J call TRBJ2-1, with D possibly being TRBD1 or TRBD2 (5 bases each). Germline loops: CDR1 SGHTA, CDR2 FQGTGA. The CDR3 covers 14 residues. The ends were cut back, 5 bases at V and 2 bases at J, with 10 bases in the middle. The CDR3 spells CASSPMGAYNEQFF. The DNA of the CDR3 is TGTGCCAGCAGCCCGATGGGGGCCTACAATGAGCAGTTCTTC. Full variable domain (remainder filled in from reference TRBV7-3 and TRBJ2-1): GAGVSQTPSNKVTEKGKYVELRCDPISGHTALYWYRQSLGQGPEFLIYFQGTGAADDSGLPNDRFFAVRPEGSVSTLKIQRTERGDSAVYLCASSPMGAYNEQFFGPGTRLTVL.

The CDR3 nucleotides read TGTGCCAGCAAGTCGAGCGGATCCTACAATGAGCAGTTCTTC. Translated, it gives CASKSSGSYNEQFF. The V call is TRBV28, the J call TRBJ2-1; D perhaps matches TRBD2 (5 bases). CDR3 length equals 14 residues. The V end lost 7 bases, the J end lost 1 base, and 11 bases lay between the germline ends. Germline V lookup: CDR1 MDHEN, CDR2 SYDVKM.

The chain links TRBV6-2 or TRBV6-3 to TRBJ2-3, with D tentatively TRBD2 (5 bases). The ends were cut back, 7 bases at V and 3 bases at J, with 11 bases in the middle. The CDR3 contains 13 residues. Germline CDR1 is MNHEY and CDR2 is SVGEGT. The CDR3 sequence: CASNSGGTDTQYF. The CDR3 DNA reads as TGTGCCAGCAACTCTGGAGGAACAGATACGCAGTATTTT.

This clonotype has just a few counts. This chain connects TRBV4-3 to TRBJ2-3, with D possibly matching TRBD1 (7 bases). Germline V CDR1 and CDR2: LGHNA, YSLEER. The CDR3 contains 17 residues. V shed 5 bases and J shed 0 bases, with 18 bases lying between them. The CDR3 DNA follows: TGCGCCAGCAGCGGCGGGACAGCCCGACTAAGCACAGATACGCAGTATTTT. This encodes CASSGGTARLSTDTQYF.

To note about this clonotype: The junction departs from germline at one end; a sequencing error may be responsible. The CDR3 bases are TGTGCCACCCATGAGGGGTGGAGCACAGATACTCAGTATTTT. Amino acid sequence: CATHEGWSTDTQYF. The V and J genes are TRBV19 and TRBJ2-3, with D possibly being TRBD1 or TRBD2 (5 bases each). Germline loops: CDR1 LNHDA, CDR2 SQIVND (reference sequence). This CDR3 region has 14 residues. The full variable domain, with the rest looked up from reference TRBV19 and TRBJ2-3, is DGGITQSPKYLFRKEGQNVTLSCEQNLNHDAMYWYRQDPGQGLRLIYYSQIVNDFQKGDIAEGYSVSREKKESFPLTVTSAQKNPTAFYLCATHEGWSTDTQYFGPGTRLTVL.

V is TRBV2 and J is TRBJ1-1; tentative D call: TRBD1 (5 bases). Trimming took off 8 bases at V and 0 bases at J, with 19 bases between the two ends. The CDR3 sequence is 16 residues long. CDR1 and CDR2 (germline): SNHLY, FYNNEI. The CDR3 nucleotides are TGTGCCAGCCTCGCAAGAAGACAGTCAGTGAACACTGAAGCTTTCTTT. It yields the protein CASLARRQSVNTEAFF.

This clonotype was counted between two and nine times. The chain combines TRBV6-4 with TRBJ2-1; 8 nucleotides line up with TRBD2. The ends lost 8 bases at V and 7 bases at J; junction bases unmatched: 10. The CDR3 loop spans 14 amino acids. CDR1 and CDR2 (germline): MRHNA, SNTAGT. In nucleotides, the CDR3 is TGTGCCAGCCGATTATCCGGGGGGGCGAATGAGCAGTTCTTC. Its translation: CASRLSGGANEQFF.